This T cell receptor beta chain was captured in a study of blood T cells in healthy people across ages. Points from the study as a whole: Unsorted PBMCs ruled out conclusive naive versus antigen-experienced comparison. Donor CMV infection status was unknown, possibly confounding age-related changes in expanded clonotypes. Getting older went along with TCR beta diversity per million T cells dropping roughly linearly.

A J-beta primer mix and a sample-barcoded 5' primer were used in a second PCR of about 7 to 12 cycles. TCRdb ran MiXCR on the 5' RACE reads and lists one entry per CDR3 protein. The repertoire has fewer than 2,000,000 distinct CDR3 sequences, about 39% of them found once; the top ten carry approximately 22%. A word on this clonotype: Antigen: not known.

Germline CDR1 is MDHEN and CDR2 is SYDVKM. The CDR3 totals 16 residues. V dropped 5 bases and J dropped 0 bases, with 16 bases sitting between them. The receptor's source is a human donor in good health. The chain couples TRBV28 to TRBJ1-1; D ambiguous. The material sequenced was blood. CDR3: CASSPNSGWLNTEAFF. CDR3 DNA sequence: TGTGCCAGCAGTCCTAACTCTGGCTGGTTGAACACTGAAGCTTTCTTT.